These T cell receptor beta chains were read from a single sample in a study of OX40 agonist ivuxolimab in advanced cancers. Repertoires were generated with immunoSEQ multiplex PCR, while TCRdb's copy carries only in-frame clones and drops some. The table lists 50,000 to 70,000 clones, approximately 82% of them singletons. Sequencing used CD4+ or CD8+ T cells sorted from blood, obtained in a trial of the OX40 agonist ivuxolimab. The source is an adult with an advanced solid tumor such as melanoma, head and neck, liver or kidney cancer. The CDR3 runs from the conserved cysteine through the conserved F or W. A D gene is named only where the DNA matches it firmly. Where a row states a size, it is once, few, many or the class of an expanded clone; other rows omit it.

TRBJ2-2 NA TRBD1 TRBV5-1 CASSGGQGVDTGELFF TGCGCCAGCAGCGGGGGACAGGGTGTCGACACCGGGGAGCTGTTTTTT
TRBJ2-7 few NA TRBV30 CAWSATPGEQYF TGTGCCTGGAGTGCGACCCCGGGGGAGCAGTACTTC
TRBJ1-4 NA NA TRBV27 CASSPRIRRLEKLFF TGTGCCAGCAGTCCGAGGATCAGGAGGTTGGAAAAACTGTTTTTT
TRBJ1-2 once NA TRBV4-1 CASSQERENYGYTF TGCGCCAGCAGCCAAGAAAGGGAGAACTATGGCTACACCTTC
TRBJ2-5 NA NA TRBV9 CASSVEAGQETQYF TGTGCCAGCAGCGTAGAAGCGGGTCAAGAGACCCAGTACTTC
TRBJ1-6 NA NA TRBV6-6 CASSSTGSSYNSPLHF TGTGCCAGCAGTTCCACAGGGAGCTCCTATAATTCACCCCTCCACTTT
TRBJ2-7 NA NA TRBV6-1 CASRSVGLLSGEQYF TGTGCCAGCAGATCTGTCGGACTACTATCGGGGGAGCAGTACTTC
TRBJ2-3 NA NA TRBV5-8 CASDRASTDTQYF TGTGCCAGCGACCGAGCTAGCACAGATACGCAGTATTTT
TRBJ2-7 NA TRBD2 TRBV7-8 CASSRGEGYEQYF TGTGCCAGCAGCCGCGGGGAGGGCTACGAGCAGTACTTC
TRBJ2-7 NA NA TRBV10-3 CAISESVTLSYEQYF TGTGCCATCAGTGAGTCGGTCACTCTCTCCTACGAGCAGTACTTC
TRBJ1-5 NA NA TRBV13 CASSLDPAEPQHF TGTGCCAGCAGCTTAGACCCAGCGGAGCCCCAGCATTTT
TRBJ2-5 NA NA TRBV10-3 CAISVGETQYF TGTGCCATCAGTGTAGGGGAGACCCAGTACTTC
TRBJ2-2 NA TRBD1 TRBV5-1 CASSPGQGGPGELFF TGCGCCAGCAGCCCCGGACAGGGAGGCCCCGGGGAGCTGTTTTTT
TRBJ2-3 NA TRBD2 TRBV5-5 CASSLGLAGGPGTQYF TGTGCCAGCAGCTTGGGGCTAGCGGGGGGGCCGGGTACGCAGTATTTT
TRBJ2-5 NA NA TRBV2 CASRESGAQYF TGTGCCAGCAGGGAATCCGGGGCCCAGTACTTC
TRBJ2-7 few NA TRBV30 CAWSVDRMDEQYF TGTGCCTGGAGTGTTGACCGGATGGACGAGCAGTACTTC
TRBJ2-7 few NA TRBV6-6 CASKFYGGPISEQYF TGTGCCAGCAAGTTCTATGGGGGGCCCATTTCCGAGCAGTACTTC
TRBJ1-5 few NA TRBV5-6 CASSLWQGGPQHF TGTGCCAGCAGCTTGTGGCAGGGCGGTCCCCAGCATTTT
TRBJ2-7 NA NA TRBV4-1 CASSQDPVIYYEQYF TGCGCCAGCAGCCAAGATCCGGTGATTTACTACGAGCAGTACTTC
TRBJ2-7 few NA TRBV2 CASSEVQGFNEQYF TGTGCCAGCAGTGAAGTACAGGGATTCAACGAGCAGTACTTC
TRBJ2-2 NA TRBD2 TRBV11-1 CASSLDSGGNTGELFF TGTGCCAGCAGCTTAGATAGCGGGGGAAACACCGGGGAGCTGTTTTTT
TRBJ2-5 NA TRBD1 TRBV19 CASSRGQGAGEETQYF TGTGCCAGTAGTAGGGGACAGGGGGCTGGAGAAGAGACCCAGTACTTC